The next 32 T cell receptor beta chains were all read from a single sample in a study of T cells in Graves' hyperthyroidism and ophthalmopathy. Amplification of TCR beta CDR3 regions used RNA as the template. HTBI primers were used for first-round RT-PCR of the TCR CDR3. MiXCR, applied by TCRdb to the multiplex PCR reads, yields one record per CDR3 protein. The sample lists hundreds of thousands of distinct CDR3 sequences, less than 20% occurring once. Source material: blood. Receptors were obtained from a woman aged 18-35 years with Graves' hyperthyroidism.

The CDR3 region has the DNA TGCAGCGTTGAAGGTGTGTTTCGGACAGGGGAAAGGGACACTGAAGCTTTCTTT. Translated: CSVEGVFRTGERDTEAFF. The chain links TRBV29-1 to TRBJ1-1, with 9 positions matching TRBD1. CDR3 length: 18 residues. J gave up 3 bases and V 1 base, and 15 bases lay outside the gene matches. Germline assignment: CDR1 SQVTM and CDR2 ANQGSEA.

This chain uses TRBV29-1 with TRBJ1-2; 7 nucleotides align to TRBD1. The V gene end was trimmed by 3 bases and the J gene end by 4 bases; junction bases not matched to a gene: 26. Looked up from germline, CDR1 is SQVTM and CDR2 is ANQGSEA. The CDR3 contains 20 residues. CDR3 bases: TGCAGCGTTGAGGAAAAATCTATCGACAGGGACTTTACTCCTTCCTATGGCTACACCTTC. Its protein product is CSVEEKSIDRDFTPSYGYTF.

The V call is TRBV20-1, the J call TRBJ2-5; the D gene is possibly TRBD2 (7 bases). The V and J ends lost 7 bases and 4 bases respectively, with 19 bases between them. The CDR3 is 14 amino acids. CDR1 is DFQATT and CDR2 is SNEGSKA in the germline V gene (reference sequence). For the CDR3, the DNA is TGCAGTGACGGGGGGCTGAATCCAGGAGAGACCCAGTACTTC. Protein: CSDGGLNPGETQYF.

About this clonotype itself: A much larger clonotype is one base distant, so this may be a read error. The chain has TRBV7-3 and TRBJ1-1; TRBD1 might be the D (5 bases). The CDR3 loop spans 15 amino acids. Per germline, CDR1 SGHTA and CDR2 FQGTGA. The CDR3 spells CASSLMWGRNTEALF. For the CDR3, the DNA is TGTGCCAGCAGCTTAATGTGGGGGAGGAACACTGAAGCTCTCTTT.

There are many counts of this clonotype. CDR3 loop: CASSLDLAGVPEQFF. CDR3 sequence (DNA): TGTGCCAGCAGCTTAGATCTAGCGGGAGTTCCCGAGCAGTTCTTC. The V gene is TRBV13, the J gene TRBJ2-1; 10 bases align to TRBD2. The J segment lost 10 bases and the V segment lost 1 base, leaving 7 bases of the junction unmatched. The germline CDR1 and CDR2 sequences are PRHDT and FYEKMQ (reference sequence). This CDR3 has 15 residues. The full variable domain, its missing parts supplied by reference TRBV13 and TRBJ2-1, is AAGVIQSPRHLIKEKRETATLKCYPIPRHDTVYWYQQGPGQDPQFLISFYEKMQSDKGSIPDRFSAQQFSDYHSELNMSSLELGDSALYFCASSLDLAGVPEQFFGPGTRLTVL.

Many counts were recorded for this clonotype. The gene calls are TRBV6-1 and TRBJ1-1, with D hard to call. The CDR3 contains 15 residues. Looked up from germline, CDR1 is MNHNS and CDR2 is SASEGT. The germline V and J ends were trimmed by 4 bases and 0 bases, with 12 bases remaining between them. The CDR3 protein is CASSAIQSMNTEAFF. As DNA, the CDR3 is TGTGCCAGCAGTGCGATCCAAAGCATGAACACTGAAGCTTTCTTT.

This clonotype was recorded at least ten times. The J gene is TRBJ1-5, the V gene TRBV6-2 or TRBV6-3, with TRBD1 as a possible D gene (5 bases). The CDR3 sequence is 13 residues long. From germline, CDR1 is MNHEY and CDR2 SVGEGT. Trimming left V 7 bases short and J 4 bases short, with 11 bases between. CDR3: CASNAGPNQPQHF. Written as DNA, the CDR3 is TGTGCCAGCAACGCAGGGCCTAATCAGCCCCAGCATTTT.

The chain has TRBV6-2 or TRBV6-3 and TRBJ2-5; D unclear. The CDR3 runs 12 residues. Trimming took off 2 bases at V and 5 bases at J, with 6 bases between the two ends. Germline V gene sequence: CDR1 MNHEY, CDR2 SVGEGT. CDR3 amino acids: CASSYRVETQYF. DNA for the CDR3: TGTGCCAGCAGTTACCGGGTGGAGACCCAGTACTTC.

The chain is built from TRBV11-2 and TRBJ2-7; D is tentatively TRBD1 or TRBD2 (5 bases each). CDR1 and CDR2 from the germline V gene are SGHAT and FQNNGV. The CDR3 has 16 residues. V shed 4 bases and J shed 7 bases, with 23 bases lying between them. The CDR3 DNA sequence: TGTGCCAGCAGCTCCCTGAGGGACCGCCGGGCGAGAGAGCAGTACTTC. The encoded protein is CASSSLRDRRAREQYF.

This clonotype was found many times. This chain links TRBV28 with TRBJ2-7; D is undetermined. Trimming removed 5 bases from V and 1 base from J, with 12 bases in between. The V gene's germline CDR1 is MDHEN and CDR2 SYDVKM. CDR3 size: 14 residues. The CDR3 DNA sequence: TGTGCCAGCAGTCCCCCCGGCCGTTCCTACGAGCAGTACTTC. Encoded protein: CASSPPGRSYEQYF. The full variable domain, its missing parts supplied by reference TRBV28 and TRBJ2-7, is DVKVTQSSRYLVKRTGEKVFLECVQDMDHENMFWYRQDPGLGLRLIYFSYDVKMKEKGDIPEGYSVSREKKERFSLILESASTNQTSMYLCASSPPGRSYEQYFGPGTRLTVT.

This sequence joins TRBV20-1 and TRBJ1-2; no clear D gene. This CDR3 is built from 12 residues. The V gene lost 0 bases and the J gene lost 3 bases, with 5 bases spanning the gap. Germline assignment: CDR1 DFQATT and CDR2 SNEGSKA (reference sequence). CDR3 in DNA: TGCAGTGCTAGAGATCTATACTATGGCTACACCTTC. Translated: CSARDLYYGYTF.

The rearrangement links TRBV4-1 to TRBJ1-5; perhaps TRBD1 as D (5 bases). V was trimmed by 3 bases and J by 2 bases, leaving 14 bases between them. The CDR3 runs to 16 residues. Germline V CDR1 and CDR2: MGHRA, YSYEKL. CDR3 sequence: CASSHLSGGGNQPQHF. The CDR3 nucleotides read TGCGCCAGCAGCCACCTCTCCGGAGGGGGCAATCAGCCCCAGCATTTT.

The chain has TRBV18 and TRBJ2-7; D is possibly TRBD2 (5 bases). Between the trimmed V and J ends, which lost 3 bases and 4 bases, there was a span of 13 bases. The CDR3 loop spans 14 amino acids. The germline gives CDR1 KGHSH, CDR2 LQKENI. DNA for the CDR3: TGTGCCAGCTCACCCTACAACCGGGATTACGAGCAGTACTTC. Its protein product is CASSPYNRDYEQYF.

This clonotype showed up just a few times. Here the CDR3 reads CSVELATSNNEQFF. Written as DNA, the CDR3 is TGCAGCGTTGAGTTGGCAACTTCTAACAATGAGCAGTTCTTC. This chain joins TRBV29-1 and TRBJ2-1; D is undetermined. V was clipped by 3 bases and J by 5 bases, with 14 bases between them. Germline assignment: CDR1 SQVTM and CDR2 ANQGSEA. CDR3 length equals 14 residues.

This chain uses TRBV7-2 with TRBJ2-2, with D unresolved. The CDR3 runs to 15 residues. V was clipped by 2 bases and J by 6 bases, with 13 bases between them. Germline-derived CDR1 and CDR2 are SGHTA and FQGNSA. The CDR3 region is CASSLFQPLAGELFF. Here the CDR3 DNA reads TGTGCCAGCAGCTTATTTCAGCCCTTGGCCGGGGAGCTGTTTTTT.

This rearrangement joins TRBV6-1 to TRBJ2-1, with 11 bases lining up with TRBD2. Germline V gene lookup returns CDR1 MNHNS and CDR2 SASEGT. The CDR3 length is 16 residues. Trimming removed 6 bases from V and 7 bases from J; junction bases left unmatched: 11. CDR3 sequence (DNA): TGTGCCAGCAGGGAATTTAGCGGGAGGGGGAGAAATGAGCAGTTCTTC. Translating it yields CASREFSGRGRNEQFF.

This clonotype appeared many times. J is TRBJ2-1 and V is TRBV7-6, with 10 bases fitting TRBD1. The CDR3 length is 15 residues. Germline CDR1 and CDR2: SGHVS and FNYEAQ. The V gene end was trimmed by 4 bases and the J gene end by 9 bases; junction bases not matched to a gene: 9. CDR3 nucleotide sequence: TGTGCCAGCAGCTCGCGAGGGGACAGGGGCGGTGAGCAGTTCTTC. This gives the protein CASSSRGDRGGEQFF.

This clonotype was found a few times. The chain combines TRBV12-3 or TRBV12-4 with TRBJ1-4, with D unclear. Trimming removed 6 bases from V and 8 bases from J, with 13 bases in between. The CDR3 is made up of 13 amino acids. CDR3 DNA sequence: TGTGCCAGCAGCCGGGCACTAAGCGAAAAACTGTTTTTT. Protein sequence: CASSRALSEKLFF.

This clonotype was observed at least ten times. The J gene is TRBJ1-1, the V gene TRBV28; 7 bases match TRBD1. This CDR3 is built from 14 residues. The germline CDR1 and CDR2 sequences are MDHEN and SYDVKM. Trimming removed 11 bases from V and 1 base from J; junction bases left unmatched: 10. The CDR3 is CALTPGTANTEAFF. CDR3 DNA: TGTGCCCTTACTCCCGGGACAGCGAACACTGAAGCTTTCTTT.

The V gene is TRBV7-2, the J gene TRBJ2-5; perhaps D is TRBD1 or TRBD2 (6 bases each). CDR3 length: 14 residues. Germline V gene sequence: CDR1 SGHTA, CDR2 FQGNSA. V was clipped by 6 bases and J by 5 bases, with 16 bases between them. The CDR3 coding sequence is TGTGCCAGCAGGGTGGGGGGCGCGGGGGAGACCCAGTACTTC. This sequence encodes CASRVGGAGETQYF. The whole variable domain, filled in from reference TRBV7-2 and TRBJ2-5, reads GAGVSQSPSNKVTEKGKDVELRCDPISGHTALYWYRQSLGQGLEFLIYFQGNSAPDKSGLPSDRFSAERTGGSVSTLTIQRTQQEDSAVYLCASRVGGAGETQYFGPGTRLLVL.

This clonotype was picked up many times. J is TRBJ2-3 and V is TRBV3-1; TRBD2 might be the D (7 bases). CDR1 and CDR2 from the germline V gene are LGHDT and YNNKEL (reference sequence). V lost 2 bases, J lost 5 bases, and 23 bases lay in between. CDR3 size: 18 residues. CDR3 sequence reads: CASSQLSGGGGHVDTQYF. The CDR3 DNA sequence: TGTGCCAGCAGCCAATTATCGGGGGGAGGGGGACACGTAGATACGCAGTATTTT.

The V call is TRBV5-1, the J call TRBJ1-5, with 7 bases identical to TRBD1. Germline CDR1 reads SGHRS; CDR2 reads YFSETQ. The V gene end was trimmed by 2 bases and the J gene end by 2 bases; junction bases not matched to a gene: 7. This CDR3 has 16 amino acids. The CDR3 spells CASSLQGKRGNQPQHF. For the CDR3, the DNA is TGCGCCAGCAGCTTACAGGGGAAAAGGGGCAATCAGCCCCAGCATTTT.

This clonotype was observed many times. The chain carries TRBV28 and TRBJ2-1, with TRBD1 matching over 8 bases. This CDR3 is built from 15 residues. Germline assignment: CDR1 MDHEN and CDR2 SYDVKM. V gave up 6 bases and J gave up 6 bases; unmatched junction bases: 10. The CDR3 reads CASRIDRGFGNEQFF. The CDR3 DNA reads TGTGCCAGCAGGATAGACAGGGGTTTCGGCAATGAGCAGTTCTTC.

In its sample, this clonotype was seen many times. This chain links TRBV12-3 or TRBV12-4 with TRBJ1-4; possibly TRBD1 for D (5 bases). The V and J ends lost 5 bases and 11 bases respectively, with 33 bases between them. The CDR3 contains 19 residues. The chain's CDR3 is CASSSGGLGTGTLMVKLFF. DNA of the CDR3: TGTGCCAGCAGTAGCGGCGGGTTGGGGACCGGTACCCTAATGGTGAAACTGTTTTTT.

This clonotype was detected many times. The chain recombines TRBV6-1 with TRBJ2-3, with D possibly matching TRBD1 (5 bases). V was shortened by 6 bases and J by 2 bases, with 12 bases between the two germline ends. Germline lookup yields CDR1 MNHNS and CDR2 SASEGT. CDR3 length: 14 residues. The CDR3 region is CASSPSRDTDTQYF. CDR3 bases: TGTGCCAGCAGCCCGTCCAGGGACACAGATACGCAGTATTTT.

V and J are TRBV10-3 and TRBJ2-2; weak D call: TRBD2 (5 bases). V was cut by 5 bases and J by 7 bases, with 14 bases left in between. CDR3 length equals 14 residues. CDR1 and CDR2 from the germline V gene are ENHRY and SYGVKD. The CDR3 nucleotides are TGTGCCATCAGTCCTGGACTCAGCGGCGGGGAGCTGTTTTTT. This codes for CAISPGLSGGELFF.

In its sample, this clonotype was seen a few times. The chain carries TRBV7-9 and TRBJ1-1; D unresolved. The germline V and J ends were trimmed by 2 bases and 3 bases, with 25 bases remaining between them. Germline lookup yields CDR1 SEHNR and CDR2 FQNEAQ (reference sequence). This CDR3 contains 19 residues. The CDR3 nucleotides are TGTGCCAGCAGCTTAATTAGGGTCCGAGGACCCCCAAAGGACACTGAAGCTTTCTTT. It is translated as CASSLIRVRGPPKDTEAFF. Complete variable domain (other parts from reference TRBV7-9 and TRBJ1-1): DTGVSQNPRHKITKRGQNVTFRCDPISEHNRLYWYRQTLGQGPEFLTYFQNEAQLEKSRLLSDRFSAERPKGSFSTLEIQRTEQGDSAMYLCASSLIRVRGPPKDTEAFFGQGTRLTVV.

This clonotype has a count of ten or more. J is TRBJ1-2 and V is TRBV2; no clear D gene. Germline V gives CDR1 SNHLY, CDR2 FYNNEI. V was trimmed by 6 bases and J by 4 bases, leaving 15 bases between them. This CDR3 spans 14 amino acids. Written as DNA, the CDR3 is TGTGCCAGCAGACTGCTCATTGGACCCTATGGCTACACCTTC. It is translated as CASRLLIGPYGYTF.

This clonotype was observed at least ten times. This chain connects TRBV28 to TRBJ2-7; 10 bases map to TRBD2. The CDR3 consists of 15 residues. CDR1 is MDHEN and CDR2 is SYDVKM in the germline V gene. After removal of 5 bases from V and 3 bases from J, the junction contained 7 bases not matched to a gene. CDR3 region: CASSRITSGNYEQYF. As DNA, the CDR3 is TGTGCCAGCAGTCGGATCACTAGCGGGAACTACGAGCAGTACTTC.

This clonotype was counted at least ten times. The CDR3 region has the DNA TGTGCCAGCAGCGTAGAAAAGGACTTTCCGGCAGATACGCAGTATTTT. Residues: CASSVEKDFPADTQYF. V gene TRBV9 combines with J gene TRBJ2-3; possibly TRBD2 for D (5 bases). Trimming took off 0 bases at V and 4 bases at J, with 15 bases between the two ends. Germline CDR1 and CDR2: SGDLS and YYNGEE. The CDR3 contains 16 residues.

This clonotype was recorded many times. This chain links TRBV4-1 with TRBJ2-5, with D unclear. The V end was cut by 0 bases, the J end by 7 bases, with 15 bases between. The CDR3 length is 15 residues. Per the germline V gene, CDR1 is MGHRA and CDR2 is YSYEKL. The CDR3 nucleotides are TGCGCCAGCAGCCAAGATCGTCCGCGTCCGCCGACCCAGTACTTC. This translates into CASSQDRPRPPTQYF.

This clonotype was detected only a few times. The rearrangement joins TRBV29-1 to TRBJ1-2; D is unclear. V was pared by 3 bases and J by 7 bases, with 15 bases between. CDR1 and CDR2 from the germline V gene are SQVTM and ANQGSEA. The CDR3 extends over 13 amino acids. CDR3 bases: TGCAGCGTTGATTTCTGGGAACGGAGTGGCTACACCTTC. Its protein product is CSVDFWERSGYTF.